Listed below are T cell receptor beta chains from one sample, sequenced in a study of blood T cells in healthy people across ages. A single record per CDR3 protein comes from TCRdb applying MiXCR to the 5' RACE reads. The data hold approximately 820,000 distinct CDR3 sequences, with around 43% observed a single time. The sequencing input was blood. The receptor source for this set is a man between 60 and 70 years old in good health. Each CDR3 is given with its conserved first and last residue. A D gene is named only where the DNA matches it firmly. Clone size is shown for a subset of rows, as once, few, many or a class of expanded clone.

clone size: .; D gene: TRBD1; J gene: TRBJ2-7; V gene: TRBV7-9; CDR3 DNA: TGTGCCAGCAGCTCGACCGACAGGGATCCCTACGAGCAGTACTTC; CDR3 protein: CASSSTDRDPYEQYF
clone size: .; D gene: .; J gene: TRBJ1-1; V gene: TRBV29-1; CDR3 DNA: TGCAGCGTAGACGGGTTGGTGAACACTGAAGCTTTCTTT; CDR3 protein: CSVDGLVNTEAFF
clone size: few; D gene: TRBD2; J gene: TRBJ2-7; V gene: TRBV6-1; CDR3 DNA: TGTGCCAGCAGTGAACTTGTAATGGGACTAGCGGGGGGATACCCCGAGCAGTACTTC; CDR3 protein: CASSELVMGLAGGYPEQYF
clone size: .; D gene: .; J gene: TRBJ2-1; V gene: TRBV10-3; CDR3 DNA: TGTGCCATCAGACGGGCCTCCTACAATGAGCAGTTCTTC; CDR3 protein: CAIRRASYNEQFF
clone size: .; D gene: .; J gene: TRBJ2-1; V gene: TRBV12-3/TRBV12-4; CDR3 DNA: TGTGCCAGCAGTTTGGCAGGGGTGGGCTCCTACAATGAGCAGTTCTTC; CDR3 protein: CASSLAGVGSYNEQFF
clone size: few; D gene: .; J gene: TRBJ2-1; V gene: TRBV11-3; CDR3 DNA: TGTGCCAGCAGCCCCCTCCCGGGGGTCGGTGAGCAGTTCTTC; CDR3 protein: CASSPLPGVGEQFF
clone size: .; D gene: .; J gene: TRBJ2-5; V gene: TRBV6-5; CDR3 DNA: TGTGCCAGCAAGATCGGGGAGACCCAGTACTTC; CDR3 protein: CASKIGETQYF
clone size: few; D gene: TRBD1; J gene: TRBJ2-7; V gene: TRBV20-1; CDR3 DNA: TGCAGTGCAAGTCCAGGGGGCAACGAGCAGTACTTC; CDR3 protein: CSASPGGNEQYF
clone size: .; D gene: .; J gene: TRBJ1-1; V gene: TRBV5-1; CDR3 DNA: TGCGCCAGCAGCACACAGGTGAACACTGAAGCTTTCTTT; CDR3 protein: CASSTQVNTEAFF
clone size: many; D gene: .; J gene: TRBJ2-2; V gene: TRBV12-3/TRBV12-4; CDR3 DNA: TGTGCCAGCAGTTTCTGGTCGGGCGCCGCGAACACCGGGGAGCTGTTTTTT; CDR3 protein: CASSFWSGAANTGELFF
clone size: .; D gene: TRBD1; J gene: TRBJ1-5; V gene: TRBV29-1; CDR3 DNA: TGCAGCGTTGAAGAACAGGGGAATGATCAGCCCCAGCATTTT; CDR3 protein: CSVEEQGNDQPQHF
clone size: .; D gene: .; J gene: TRBJ2-1; V gene: TRBV4-3; CDR3 DNA: TGCGCCAGCAGCCAAGCGGCGGCGGCCTCCTACAATGAGCAGTTCTTC; CDR3 protein: CASSQAAAASYNEQFF
clone size: .; D gene: TRBD1; J gene: TRBJ2-3; V gene: TRBV7-8; CDR3 DNA: TGTGCCAGCAGCCTCCGAGACAGGGGGCTCACAGATACGCAGTATTTT; CDR3 protein: CASSLRDRGLTDTQYF
clone size: .; D gene: TRBD2; J gene: TRBJ2-1; V gene: TRBV6-5; CDR3 DNA: TGTGCCAGCAGTTATGGCGGCGGGGGGGCGGGCAATGAGCAGTTCTTC; CDR3 protein: CASSYGGGGAGNEQFF
clone size: .; D gene: .; J gene: TRBJ1-5; V gene: TRBV10-3; CDR3 DNA: TGTGCCATCAGTGAGTCGTTAGTGGCAGAACTAAATCAGCCCCAGCATTTT; CDR3 protein: CAISESLVAELNQPQHF
clone size: .; D gene: .; J gene: TRBJ1-1; V gene: TRBV20-1; CDR3 DNA: TGCAGTGCTAGTAAGGGTGACAGTGGTGAAGCTTTCTTT; CDR3 protein: CSASKGDSGEAFF
clone size: few; D gene: TRBD2; J gene: TRBJ2-7; V gene: TRBV7-2; CDR3 DNA: TGTGCCAGCAGCTCAGGACTAGTCGGCAACGAGCAGTACTTC; CDR3 protein: CASSSGLVGNEQYF
clone size: many; D gene: .; J gene: TRBJ2-1; V gene: TRBV6-2/TRBV6-3; CDR3 DNA: TGTGCCAGCAGTAAAAACCCGAGCCGACCTGAGCAGTTCTTC; CDR3 protein: CASSKNPSRPEQFF